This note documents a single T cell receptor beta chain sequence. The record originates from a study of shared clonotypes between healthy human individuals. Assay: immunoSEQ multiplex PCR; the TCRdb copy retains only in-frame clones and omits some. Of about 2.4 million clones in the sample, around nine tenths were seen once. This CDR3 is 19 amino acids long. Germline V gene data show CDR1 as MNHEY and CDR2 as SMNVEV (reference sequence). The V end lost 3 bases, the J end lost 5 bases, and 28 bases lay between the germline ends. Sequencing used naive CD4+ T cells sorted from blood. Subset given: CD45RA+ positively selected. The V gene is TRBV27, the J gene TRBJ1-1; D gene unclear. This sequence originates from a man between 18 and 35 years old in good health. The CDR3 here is CASSFRFGFRGAGGTEAFF. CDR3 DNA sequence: TGTGCCAGCAGTTTTCGGTTTGGGTTTCGGGGAGCCGGTGGGACTGAAGCTTTCTTT.